This record covers a single T cell receptor (beta chain). In germline, CDR1 is GTSNPN, CDR2 SVGIG (reference sequence). Trimming cost V 1 base and J 3 bases, with 9 bases left between them. The CDR3 runs to 14 residues. Each cell subset's genomic DNA was divided evenly among several immunoSEQ plates. Profiling relied on immunoSEQ multiplex PCR, and the TCRdb table lists in-frame clones only, not all of them. The sample yields about 330,000 clones, around 87% seen once. These data originate in a study of shared clonotypes between healthy human individuals. The sequencing input was memory CD8+ T cells sorted from blood. Specified subset: CD45RO+ cells pooled with CCR7-negative TemRA cells. The source is a man in his late teens or twenties in good health. The chain links TRBV30 to TRBJ1-4; D gene unclear. The chain's CDR3 is CAWSAGYSNEKLFF. CDR3 coding DNA: TGTGCCTGGAGTGCGGGGTACTCTAATGAAAAACTGTTTTTT.